This T cell receptor (beta chain) originates from a study of T-cell reconstitution after alpha-beta-depleted transplantation in children. This clonotype was seen a handful of times. The CDR3 extends over 11 amino acids. Trimming took 1 base from V and 5 from J, leaving 5 bases between them. CDR1 and CDR2 (germline): DFQATT, SNEGSKA (reference sequence). Preparing the TCRbeta library involved the use of unique molecular identifiers. TCRdb called the PCR reads again in MiXCR, with one record for every CDR3 protein. The table has about 500,000 distinct CDR3 sequences, around a third seen once. This receptor was taken from a human donor who donated a stem cell graft to a child with aplastic anemia. V and J are TRBV20-1 and TRBJ1-1; D is ambiguous. Material: PBMCs from the stem cell graft donor, obtained from the stem cell graft. This CDR3 is CSARVGTEAFF. For the CDR3, the DNA is TGCAGTGCTAGAGTAGGGACTGAAGCTTTCTTT.